These 27 T cell receptor beta chains originate from one sample sequenced in a study of blood T cell repertoires in COVID-19. Here immunoSEQ multiplex PCR was the method, and the copy in TCRdb shows in-frame clones only, minus some. The sample holds 200,000 to 250,000 clones, around 90% seen once. The material sequenced was peripheral blood. The receptors were sampled from a man aged 60-69 years who had recovered from COVID-19.

V is TRBV28 and J is TRBJ2-7, with TRBD1 as a possible D gene (5 bases). Germline CDR1 and CDR2: MDHEN and SYDVKM. The CDR3 has 13 amino acids. Trimming stripped 6 bases from V and 4 bases from J, with 13 bases between. The DNA of the CDR3 is TGTGCCAGCAGCAGACCAGGGTTTTACGAGCAGTACTTC. This gives the protein CASSRPGFYEQYF.

V and J are TRBV29-1 and TRBJ1-1; D is undetermined. The CDR3 is 14 amino acids. V lost 0 bases, J lost 0 bases, and 8 bases lay in between. The V gene's germline CDR1 is SQVTM and CDR2 ANQGSEA. CDR3 coding DNA: TGCAGCGTTGAAGATGCGGTTATGAACACTGAAGCTTTCTTT. Its translation: CSVEDAVMNTEAFF.

The rearrangement joins TRBV3-1 (or the pseudogene TRBV3-2) to TRBJ1-4; D remains ambiguous. Germline lookup yields CDR1 LGHDT and CDR2 YNNKEL (reference sequence). The V end lost 1 base, the J end lost 0 bases, and 6 bases lay between the germline ends. The CDR3 runs 15 residues. CDR3 DNA: TGTGCCAGCAGCCAAGGACAAGCAACTAATGAAAAACTGTTTTTT. Encoded protein: CASSQGQATNEKLFF.

This clone was observed a handful of times. The gene calls are TRBV27 and TRBJ1-1; 11 bases fit TRBD1. Germline CDR1 and CDR2: MNHEY and SMNVEV (reference sequence). V gave up 6 bases and J gave up 0 bases; unmatched junction bases: 0. This CDR3 has 14 residues. DNA for the CDR3: TGTGCCAGCAGGGACAGGGGGCTGAACACTGAAGCTTTCTTT. The encoded protein is CASRDRGLNTEAFF.

The chain carries TRBV19 and TRBJ2-1; TRBD2 might be the D (6 bases). This CDR3 spans 16 amino acids. The germline V gene encodes CDR1 LNHDA and CDR2 SQIVND (reference sequence). Trimming took off 10 bases at V and 2 bases at J, with 21 bases between the two ends. In DNA, the CDR3 is TGTGCCACCCGGACCTCGGGGGACGGAACCTACAATGAGCAGTTCTTC. It codes for CATRTSGDGTYNEQFF.

This clone came up once. The chain recombines TRBV5-4 with TRBJ2-1; 14 bases map to TRBD2. V shed 0 bases, J shed 6 bases, and the junction held 5 bases outside the gene matches. CDR3 length: 17 residues. The germline CDR1 and CDR2 sequences are SGHNT and YYREEE (reference sequence). In DNA form, the CDR3 reads TGTGCCAGCAGCTTGGGGGGACTAGCGGGAGTTACCAATGAGCAGTTCTTC. Translated: CASSLGGLAGVTNEQFF. Combining the CDR3 with reference TRBV5-4 and TRBJ2-1 gives the whole variable domain ETGVTQSPTHLIKTRGQQVTLRCSSQSGHNTVSWYQQALGQGPQFIFQYYREEENGRGNFPPRFSGLQFPNYSSELNVNALELDDSALYLCASSLGGLAGVTNEQFFGPGTRLTVL.

The chain uses TRBV2 and TRBJ2-2; D might be TRBD2 (6 bases). The CDR3 consists of 15 residues. CDR1 SNHLY and CDR2 FYNNEI come from the germline V gene. Trimming took 5 bases from V and 1 from J, leaving 11 bases between them. CDR3 residues: CASSFAGLNTGELFF. CDR3 in DNA: TGTGCCAGCAGTTTCGCGGGGTTGAACACCGGGGAGCTGTTTTTT.

The CDR3 bases are TGTGCCAGCAGCTCGGGACAACCCTCGGGTGGTCAGCCCCAGCATTTT. Its translation is CASSSGQPSGGQPQHF. The chain couples TRBV3-1 (or the pseudogene TRBV3-2) to TRBJ1-5; D perhaps matches TRBD1 (6 bases). Germline V gene data show CDR1 as LGHDT and CDR2 as YNNKEL (reference sequence). This CDR3 spans 16 amino acids. V lost 5 bases and J lost 6, with 20 bases in between.

This rearrangement joins TRBV2 to TRBJ2-2, with D possibly TRBD2 on 5 matching bases. The CDR3 is 14 amino acids. Germline CDR1 SNHLY, CDR2 FYNNEI. Deletions cut 7 bases from V and 3 bases from J, with 12 bases between. DNA of the CDR3: TGTGCCAGCAAGCGGTACCCTGACACCGGGGAGCTGTTTTTT. Amino acids: CASKRYPDTGELFF.

This clone was detected a few times. The chain is built from TRBV7-9 and TRBJ1-4, with 8 nucleotides matching TRBD1. Unmatched junction bases numbered 6, after V lost 5 bases and J lost 7 bases. The CDR3 is made up of 14 amino acids. Germline-derived CDR1 and CDR2 are SEHNR and FQNEAQ (reference sequence). Here the CDR3 reads CASSMQGAFEKLFF. The CDR3 DNA sequence: TGTGCCAGCAGCATGCAGGGGGCCTTTGAAAAACTGTTTTTT.

V and J are TRBV20-1 and TRBJ1-2; D is uncertain. The CDR3 loop spans 11 amino acids. Trimming took 5 bases from V and 8 from J, leaving 12 bases between them. Germline values: CDR1 DFQATT, CDR2 SNEGSKA (reference sequence). This CDR3 reads CSASYLAGYTF. The CDR3 region has the DNA TGCAGTGCTTCGTACTTAGCCGGCTACACCTTC.

The V gene is TRBV10-3, the J gene TRBJ2-5; 7 bases fit TRBD1. The trim removed 2 bases at V and 4 bases at J, leaving 7 bases unmatched. CDR1 ENHRY and CDR2 SYGVKD come from the germline V gene. CDR3 length equals 15 residues. The CDR3 is CAISEPGPGGETQYF. The CDR3 nucleotides are TGTGCCATCAGTGAGCCGGGGCCAGGGGGAGAGACCCAGTACTTC.

This rearrangement joins TRBV4-1 to TRBJ1-6; possibly TRBD1 for D (5 bases). The germline V gene has CDR1 MGHRA and CDR2 YSYEKL. V lost 1 base and J 6 bases, leaving 19 bases between the germline ends. This CDR3 has 18 residues. CDR3 sequence reads: CASSQVERQTNSNSPLHF. DNA of the CDR3: TGCGCCAGCAGCCAAGTTGAGCGACAGACAAATTCTAATTCACCCCTCCACTTT.

The chain links TRBV11-2 to TRBJ2-1; unclear D gene. Germline V gene lookup returns CDR1 SGHAT and CDR2 FQNNGV. The CDR3 runs to 13 residues. Deletions cut 0 bases from V and 8 bases from J, with 8 bases between. The CDR3 region has the DNA TGTGCCAGCAGCTTAGATCGGCGGCATGAGCAGTTCTTC. Translating gives CASSLDRRHEQFF.

This chain connects TRBV18 to TRBJ1-2; 7 nucleotides line up with TRBD1. CDR1 and CDR2 (germline): KGHSH, LQKENI. This CDR3 spans 16 amino acids. V lost 3 bases, J lost 8 bases, and 15 bases stayed unmatched. The CDR3 bases are TGTGCCAGCTCACCTGCCCGACTCGACAGGGTAGGCGGCTACACCTTC. The encoded protein is CASSPARLDRVGGYTF.

The chain recombines TRBV7-2 with TRBJ2-6; perhaps TRBD2 as D (5 bases). V was cut by 5 bases and J by 3 bases, with 14 bases left in between. CDR3 length equals 16 residues. CDR1 is SGHTA, CDR2 FQGNSA, per germline. CDR3 nucleotides: TGTGCCAGCAGCCTTCTTGGAGGCTTTGGGGCCAACGTCCTGACTTTC. Its translation is CASSLLGGFGANVLTF. Filled out from reference TRBV7-2 and TRBJ2-6, the complete variable domain reads GAGVSQSPSNKVTEKGKDVELRCDPISGHTALYWYRQSLGQGLEFLIYFQGNSAPDKSGLPSDRFSAERTGGSVSTLTIQRTQQEDSAVYLCASSLLGGFGANVLTFGAGSRLTVL.

This clone was counted at least ten times. The rearrangement joins TRBV19 to TRBJ2-1, with 9 bases aligning to TRBD2. The CDR3 contains 18 residues. The germline gives CDR1 LNHDA, CDR2 SQIVND (reference sequence). The trim removed 6 bases at V and 3 bases at J, leaving 15 bases unmatched. DNA for the CDR3: TGTGCCAGTAGCTCCCGCCGGGCTAGCGGGATTTTCTACAATGAGCAGTTCTTC. Amino acids: CASSSRRASGIFYNEQFF.

V usage is TRBV6-5 and J usage is TRBJ1-2, with 9 bases aligning to TRBD1. The CDR3 length is 15 residues. The trim removed 6 bases at V and 7 bases at J, leaving 12 bases unmatched. Germline V gene lookup returns CDR1 MNHEY and CDR2 SVGAGI. CDR3 in DNA: TGTGCCAGCAGCCTGGACAGGGGTCGGGAAGGTGGCTACACCTTC. It specifies CASSLDRGREGGYTF.

The V gene is TRBV6-5, the J gene TRBJ2-2; TRBD1 might be the D (5 bases). The CDR3 sequence is 16 residues long. Trimming left V 2 bases short and J 2 bases short, with 12 bases between. Germline assignment: CDR1 MNHEY and CDR2 SVGAGI. The CDR3, as DNA: TGTGCCAGCAGTTACGGCCAGGGAAGTAACACCGGGGAGCTGTTTTTT. Protein product: CASSYGQGSNTGELFF.

The CDR3 reads CASRSPTGVNEKLFF. CDR3 sequence (DNA): TGTGCCAGCAGATCCCCTACAGGGGTTAATGAAAAACTGTTTTTT. The V and J genes are TRBV2 and TRBJ1-4, with 7 bases matching TRBD1. Per germline, CDR1 SNHLY and CDR2 FYNNEI. This CDR3 is 15 amino acids long. V lost 6 bases to trimming and J lost 4 bases; unmatched junction nucleotides: 8. The full variable domain, in which reference TRBV2 and TRBJ1-4 provide the parts outside the CDR3, is EPEVTQTPSHQVTQMGQEVILRCVPISNHLYFYWYRQILGQKVEFLVSFYNNEISEKSEIFDDQFSVERPDGSNFTLKIRSTKLEDSAMYFCASRSPTGVNEKLFFGSGTQLSVL.

In this sample, this clone turned up a few times. The gene calls are TRBV18 and TRBJ2-6; 9 nucleotides match TRBD1. This CDR3 region has 19 residues. The junction had 9 bases not matched to a gene; V was cut back by 2 bases and J by 1 base. CDR1 is KGHSH, CDR2 LQKENI, per germline. CDR3 amino acids: CASSPVSGTGSSGANVLTF. In DNA form, the CDR3 reads TGTGCCAGCTCACCAGTATCCGGGACAGGGTCTTCTGGGGCCAACGTCCTGACTTTC.

This chain links TRBV18 with TRBJ1-5; D is perhaps TRBD1 (5 bases). Germline loops: CDR1 KGHSH, CDR2 LQKENI. V lost 3 bases and J 5 bases, leaving 11 bases between the germline ends. The CDR3 is made up of 14 amino acids. CDR3 coding DNA: TGTGCCAGCTCACCGGGGAAAGGGGATCAGCCCCAGCATTTT. It translates to CASSPGKGDQPQHF.

The gene calls are TRBV2 and TRBJ2-1, with 10 bases aligning to TRBD2. The CDR3 loop spans 17 amino acids. After removal of 4 bases from V and 4 bases from J, the junction contained 10 bases not matched to a gene. Germline V gene lookup returns CDR1 SNHLY and CDR2 FYNNEI. The CDR3 is CASSVRLAGALYNEQFF. The CDR3 DNA reads as TGTGCCAGCAGTGTCAGGCTAGCGGGGGCCTTATACAATGAGCAGTTCTTC. The full variable domain, with the rest looked up from reference TRBV2 and TRBJ2-1, is EPEVTQTPSHQVTQMGQEVILRCVPISNHLYFYWYRQILGQKVEFLVSFYNNEISEKSEIFDDQFSVERPDGSNFTLKIRSTKLEDSAMYFCASSVRLAGALYNEQFFGPGTRLTVL.

The chain joins TRBV11-3 to TRBJ2-2, with 7 bases lining up with TRBD1. CDR3 length: 15 residues. CDR1 is SGHNT, CDR2 YENEEA, per germline. V was clipped by 2 bases and J by 3 bases; unmatched bases: 3. CDR3: CASSLITGDTGELFF. The DNA of the CDR3 is TGTGCCAGCAGCTTAATAACAGGGGACACCGGGGAGCTGTTTTTT.

V and J are TRBV27 and TRBJ2-1; 7 nucleotides align to TRBD1. V lost 5 bases, J lost 9 bases, and 4 bases stayed unmatched. The germline V gene encodes CDR1 MNHEY and CDR2 SMNVEV (reference sequence). The CDR3 has 12 residues. CDR3 sequence: CASSPTGAEQFF. The CDR3 DNA follows: TGTGCCAGCAGTCCTACAGGGGCTGAGCAGTTCTTC.

This clone was picked up one time. CDR3 nucleotide sequence: TGTGCCAGCAGCTTGGATTGGACAGGGAGTTCACCCCTCCACTTT. This codes for CASSLDWTGSSPLHF. The chain links TRBV5-4 to TRBJ1-6, with TRBD1 identical over 8 bases. CDR1 is SGHNT and CDR2 is YYREEE in the germline V gene (reference sequence). V trimming: 0 bases; J trimming: 9 bases; junction bases outside the gene matches: 5. CDR3 length: 15 amino acids.

The chain carries TRBV18 and TRBJ1-1; 7 bases are a match to TRBD1. Per the germline V gene, CDR1 is KGHSH and CDR2 is LQKENI. V gave up 3 bases and J gave up 5 bases; unmatched junction bases: 6. This CDR3 has 14 residues. The DNA of the CDR3 is TGTGCCAGCTCACCCGGGTGGACAGGAACTGAAGCTTTCTTT. This sequence encodes CASSPGWTGTEAFF.